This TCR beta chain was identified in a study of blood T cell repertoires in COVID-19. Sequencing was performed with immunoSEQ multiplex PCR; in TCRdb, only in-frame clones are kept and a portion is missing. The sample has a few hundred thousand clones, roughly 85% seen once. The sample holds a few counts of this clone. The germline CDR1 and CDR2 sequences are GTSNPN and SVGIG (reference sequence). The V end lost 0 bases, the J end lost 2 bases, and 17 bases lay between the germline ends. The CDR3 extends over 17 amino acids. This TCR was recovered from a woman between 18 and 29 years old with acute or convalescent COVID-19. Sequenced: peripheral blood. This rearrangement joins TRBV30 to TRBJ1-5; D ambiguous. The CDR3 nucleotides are TGTGCCTGGAGTGTATTTAGGACCTCCGGGGGCAATCAGCCCCAGCATTTT. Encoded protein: CAWSVFRTSGGNQPQHF.